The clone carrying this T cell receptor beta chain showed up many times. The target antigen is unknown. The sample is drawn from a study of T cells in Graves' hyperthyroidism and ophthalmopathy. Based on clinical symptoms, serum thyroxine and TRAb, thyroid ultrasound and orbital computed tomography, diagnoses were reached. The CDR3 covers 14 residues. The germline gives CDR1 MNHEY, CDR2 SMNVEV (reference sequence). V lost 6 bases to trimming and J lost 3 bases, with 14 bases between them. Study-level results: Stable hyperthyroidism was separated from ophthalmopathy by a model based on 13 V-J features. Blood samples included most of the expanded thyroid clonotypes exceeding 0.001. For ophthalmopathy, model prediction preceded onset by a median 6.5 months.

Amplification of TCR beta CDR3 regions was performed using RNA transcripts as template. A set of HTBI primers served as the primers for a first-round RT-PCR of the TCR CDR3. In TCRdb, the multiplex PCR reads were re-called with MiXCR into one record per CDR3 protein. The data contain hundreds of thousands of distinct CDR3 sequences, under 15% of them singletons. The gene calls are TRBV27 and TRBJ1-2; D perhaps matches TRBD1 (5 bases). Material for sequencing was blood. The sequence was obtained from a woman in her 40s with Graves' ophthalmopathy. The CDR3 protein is CASRRAGRDYGYTF. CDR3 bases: TGTGCCAGCAGGAGGGCGGGGCGGGACTATGGCTACACCTTC.